This TCR beta chain was recorded in a study of cytomegalovirus exposure and HLA in healthy donors. The PCR used 60 Vbeta and 13 Jbeta primers. Repertoires were generated with immunoSEQ multiplex PCR, while TCRdb's copy carries only in-frame clones and drops some. The sample includes some 120,000 clones, 75% to 80% of them seen just once. CDR3 length: 14 amino acids. V shed 2 bases, J shed 4 bases, and the junction held 3 bases outside the gene matches. CDR1 SGHNT and CDR2 YYREEE come from the germline V gene (reference sequence). Study-wide results and caveats: When a later analysis was performed, an Asian-associated ancestry cluster reportedly had fewer N-insertions than the 666-donor mean.

To note about this clone: No antigen is known for it. Different DNA sequences within this sample yield the same CDR3.

Sampled while nominally healthy, donors likely had unrecorded immune exposures. The sequence was obtained from a woman aged 35 to 49 in good health and CMV-seropositive. The chain combines TRBV5-4 with TRBJ2-5; 9 nucleotides line up with TRBD1. Sequenced sample: PBMCs. CDR3 amino acids: CASSLQGAGETQYF. In DNA, the CDR3 is TGTGCCAGCAGCTTACAGGGGGCCGGAGAGACCCAGTACTTC.